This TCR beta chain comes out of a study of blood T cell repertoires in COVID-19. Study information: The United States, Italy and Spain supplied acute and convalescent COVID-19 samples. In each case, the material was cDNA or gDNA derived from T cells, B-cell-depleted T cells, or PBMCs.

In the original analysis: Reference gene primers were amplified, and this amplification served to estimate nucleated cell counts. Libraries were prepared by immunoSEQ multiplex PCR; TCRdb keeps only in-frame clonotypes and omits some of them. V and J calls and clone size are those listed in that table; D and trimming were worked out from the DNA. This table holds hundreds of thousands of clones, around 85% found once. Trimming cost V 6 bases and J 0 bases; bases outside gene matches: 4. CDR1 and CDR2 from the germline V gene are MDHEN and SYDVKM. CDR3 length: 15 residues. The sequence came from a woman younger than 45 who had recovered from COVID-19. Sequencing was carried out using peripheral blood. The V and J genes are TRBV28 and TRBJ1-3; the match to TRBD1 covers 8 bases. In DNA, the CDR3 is TGTGCCAGCAGATGGACAGGGAGCTCTGGAAACACCATATATTTT. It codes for CASRWTGSSGNTIYF.